Shown below are 32 T cell receptor beta chains from a single sample sequenced in a study of shared clonotypes between healthy human individuals (dated by TCRdb to the early 2020s). The method behind the library was the immunoSEQ multiplex PCR assay. As stored in TCRdb, this immuneACCESS dataset retains in-frame rearrangements with V and J assigned. A fraction of the clones does not appear; measured against another copy, unresolved V genes explain less than half of the discrepancy, and the remainder lacks a known reason. The sample records more than 2,000,000 clones, more than 85% of which are singletons. The leading ten clones occupy about 0.39% of the sample. The specimen sequenced was naive CD4+ T cells from PBMCs. This specimen's cell subset or site label, per the study, means: CD45RA+ positively selected. The receptors come from a young man in good health. Some clones in this sample may be carry-over from other donors' samples.

The gene calls are TRBV10-3 and TRBJ2-2; a possible D gene is TRBD2 (5 bases). V was clipped by 8 bases and J by 4 bases, with 17 bases between them. The CDR3 totals 15 residues. Germline V CDR1 and CDR2: ENHRY, SYGVKD. Here the CDR3 reads CAIRDLSRGTGELFF. CDR3 nucleotide sequence: TGTGCCATCCGAGACTTGAGTCGGGGCACCGGGGAGCTGTTTTTT.

The chain has TRBV5-1 and TRBJ1-3; unclear D gene. The CDR3 is 15 amino acids. With 5 bases removed from V and 0 bases from J, the gap between germline ends came to 12 bases. Germline loops: CDR1 SGHRS, CDR2 YFSETQ. Here the CDR3 DNA reads TGCGCCAGCAGGAGAGGGTCTAACTCTGGAAACACCATATATTTT. Protein product: CASRRGSNSGNTIYF.

The chain links TRBV7-8 to TRBJ1-1; D is possibly TRBD1 (5 bases). V was pared by 3 bases and J by 6 bases, with 14 bases between. Germline-derived CDR1 and CDR2 are SGHVS and FQNEAQ. The CDR3 length is 14 residues. The CDR3 bases are TGTGCCAGCAGCTTCCTATACGGAGGGGCTGAAGCTTTCTTT. Protein sequence: CASSFLYGGAEAFF. The whole variable domain, filled in from reference TRBV7-8 and TRBJ1-1, reads GAGVSQSPRYKVAKRGQDVALRCDPISGHVSLFWYQQALGQGPEFLTYFQNEAQLDKSGLPSDRFFAERPEGSVSTLKIQRTQQEDSAVYLCASSFLYGGAEAFFGQGTRLTVV.

As concerns this clone: Other DNA sequences within the sample encode an identical CDR3. DNA for the CDR3: TGCGCCAGCAGCCAAGGCACAGGGCCCTACGAGCAGTACTTC. Its translation is CASSQGTGPYEQYF. The V call is TRBV4-1, the J call TRBJ2-7; possible D gene TRBD1, 6 bases. Deletions cut 1 base from V and 2 bases from J, with 9 bases between. The CDR3 is 14 amino acids. CDR1 is MGHRA and CDR2 is YSYEKL in the germline V gene.

This clone was found a few times. The chain combines TRBV5-1 with TRBJ1-1; D remains unclear. Trimming left V 1 base short and J 10 bases short, with 14 bases between. CDR1 and CDR2 (germline): SGHRS, YFSETQ. CDR3 size: 13 residues. CDR3 protein: CASSLMAEEGAFF. The CDR3 DNA follows: TGCGCCAGCAGCTTGATGGCAGAGGAAGGAGCTTTCTTT.

Notes on this clone: Other DNA sequences in this sample translate to the same CDR3. This chain joins TRBV7-2 and TRBJ1-5; TRBD1 is a possible D gene (5 bases). Trimming shortened V by 1 base and J by 4 bases, and 5 bases separated the two germline ends. The germline V gene encodes CDR1 SGHTA and CDR2 FQGNSA. This CDR3 spans 13 amino acids. The CDR3 loop reads CASSLGQNQPQHF. The CDR3 DNA reads as TGTGCCAGCAGCTTAGGACAGAATCAGCCCCAGCATTTT.

The genes are TRBV7-2 and TRBJ1-2; no firm D call. The V end was cut by 2 bases, the J end by 2 bases, with 9 bases between. The CDR3 is 14 residues long. From germline, CDR1 is SGHTA and CDR2 FQGNSA. The CDR3 DNA reads as TGTGCCAGCAGCTTAAATTGGCGGAACTATGGCTACACCTTC. It encodes CASSLNWRNYGYTF.

CDR3 loop: CASRRLAGAYNEQFF. CDR3 DNA sequence: TGTGCCAGCAGAAGACTAGCGGGAGCCTACAATGAGCAGTTCTTC. The chain combines TRBV2 with TRBJ2-1, with TRBD2 identical over 12 bases. CDR3 length: 15 amino acids. Germline lookup yields CDR1 SNHLY and CDR2 FYNNEI. V lost 6 bases and J lost 2; bases outside the gene matches: 2.

The chain carries TRBV7-8 and TRBJ2-5; 7 bases map to TRBD1. CDR3 size: 13 residues. Per germline, CDR1 SGHVS and CDR2 FQNEAQ. V was pared by 5 bases and J by 5 bases, with 5 bases of the junction left unmatched. CDR3 in DNA: TGTGCCAGCAGCCTGACAGGGACGGAGACCCAGTACTTC. This codes for CASSLTGTETQYF.

The rearrangement links TRBV7-8 to TRBJ2-5; tentative D call: TRBD2 (6 bases). Between the trimmed V and J ends, which lost 0 bases and 5 bases, there was a span of 22 bases. The germline V gene has CDR1 SGHVS and CDR2 FQNEAQ. The CDR3 length is 18 residues. The CDR3: CASSLARVALGGRETQYF. The CDR3 DNA follows: TGTGCCAGCAGCTTAGCGCGGGTAGCTCTGGGGGGTCGGGAGACCCAGTACTTC. Variable domain in full (rest from reference TRBV7-8 and TRBJ2-5): GAGVSQSPRYKVAKRGQDVALRCDPISGHVSLFWYQQALGQGPEFLTYFQNEAQLDKSGLPSDRFFAERPEGSVSTLKIQRTQQEDSAVYLCASSLARVALGGRETQYFGPGTRLLVL.

This clone was counted a single time. The identical CDR3 is also encoded by other nucleotide sequences in the sample. The genes are TRBV29-1 and TRBJ1-5, with D uncertain. V was clipped by 4 bases and J by 7 bases, with 17 bases between them. The CDR3 runs 14 residues. Germline V CDR1 and CDR2: SQVTM, ANQGSEA. This CDR3 is CSVGTGGMGQPQHF. The CDR3, as DNA: TGCAGCGTTGGGACGGGAGGGATGGGGCAGCCCCAGCATTTT.

Here the CDR3 reads CASSPRQGRGPDRNEQFF. DNA for the CDR3: TGTGCCAGCAGCCCAAGACAGGGAAGGGGCCCGGACCGCAATGAGCAGTTCTTC. The rearrangement links TRBV7-2 to TRBJ2-1; 7 bases fit TRBD1. The CDR3 is 18 amino acids. From germline, CDR1 is SGHTA and CDR2 FQGNSA. The ends lost 5 bases at V and 6 bases at J; junction bases unmatched: 19.

V and J are TRBV7-2 and TRBJ2-4; 7 bases align to TRBD2. After removal of 5 bases from V and 0 bases from J, the junction contained 4 bases not matched to a gene. CDR1 SGHTA and CDR2 FQGNSA come from the germline V gene. CDR3 length: 15 amino acids. CDR3 coding DNA: TGTGCCAGCAGCCCTGCGGGGGTAGCCAAAAACATTCAGTACTTC. This sequence encodes CASSPAGVAKNIQYF.

V is TRBV19 and J is TRBJ1-5; a possible D gene is TRBD1 (6 bases). CDR1 LNHDA and CDR2 SQIVND come from the germline V gene (reference sequence). V dropped 6 bases and J dropped 4 bases, with 13 bases sitting between them. The CDR3 runs to 14 residues. The DNA of the CDR3 is TGTGCCAGTAGGGGTTGGCAGGGGAATCAGCCCCAGCATTTT. Amino acids: CASRGWQGNQPQHF.

The V call is TRBV6-6, the J call TRBJ2-1; 10 bases agree with TRBD2. This CDR3 is 16 amino acids long. With V trimmed by 6 bases and J by 8 bases, 13 bases remained unmatched. CDR1 is MNHNY, CDR2 SVGAGI, per germline (reference sequence). The CDR3 protein is CASSRQAGGLGYEQFF. In nucleotides, the CDR3 is TGTGCCAGCAGCCGCCAAGCGGGAGGGCTCGGCTATGAGCAGTTCTTC.

The chain is built from TRBV2 and TRBJ1-5, with a possible D match to TRBD1 (5 bases). Trimming stripped 3 bases from V and 0 bases from J, with 9 bases between. Germline CDR1 is SNHLY and CDR2 is FYNNEI. This CDR3 is 15 amino acids long. CDR3 in amino acids: CASSDEGYSNQPQHF. The CDR3 nucleotides read TGTGCCAGCAGTGACGAGGGGTATAGCAATCAGCCCCAGCATTTT.

The chain couples TRBV7-3 to TRBJ2-7; D is ambiguous. The CDR3 totals 15 residues. Germline values: CDR1 SGHTA, CDR2 FQGTGA. The V end was cut by 5 bases, the J end by 1 base, with 15 bases between. CDR3 sequence reads: CASSLYPGRSYEQYF. In DNA, the CDR3 is TGTGCCAGCAGCCTATACCCCGGCCGATCCTACGAGCAGTACTTC.

The chain employs TRBV11-2 and TRBJ1-3; 9 positions match TRBD1. V was clipped by 6 bases and J by 7 bases; unmatched bases: 10. This CDR3 has 15 amino acids. Per germline, CDR1 SGHAT and CDR2 FQNNGV. CDR3 sequence (DNA): TGTGCCAGCAGTCTCCCGGGACAGGGAGACAACACCATATATTTT. Its protein product is CASSLPGQGDNTIYF.

The chain carries TRBV27 and TRBJ2-2, with 10 bases identical to TRBD1. Unmatched junction bases numbered 6, after V lost 5 bases and J lost 6 bases. Germline V gene sequence: CDR1 MNHEY, CDR2 SMNVEV (reference sequence). The CDR3 contains 15 residues. The CDR3 here is CASSPRTGGAGELFF. DNA for the CDR3: TGTGCCAGCAGTCCCCGGACAGGGGGGGCCGGGGAGCTGTTTTTT.

This clone appeared once. This chain links TRBV7-2 with TRBJ1-2; D is undetermined. Germline V gene lookup returns CDR1 SGHTA and CDR2 FQGNSA. The CDR3 covers 14 residues. The V and J ends lost 6 bases and 4 bases respectively, with 15 bases between them. CDR3 amino acids: CASSFTDTSYGYTF. In nucleotides, the CDR3 is TGTGCCAGCAGTTTTACAGATACCAGCTATGGCTACACCTTC.

The rearrangement joins TRBV6-1 to TRBJ2-1; 11 bases map to TRBD2. The CDR3 totals 21 residues. J lost 2 bases, V lost 2 bases, and 17 bases had no gene match. Germline V gene data show CDR1 as MNHNS and CDR2 as SASEGT. The CDR3 bases are TGTGCCAGCAGTGAATATTCGCCTGGTAGCGGGAGGGCCGAGCCCTACAATGAGCAGTTCTTC. Amino acids: CASSEYSPGSGRAEPYNEQFF.

This chain joins TRBV2 and TRBJ1-2; tentatively, D is TRBD1 (5 bases). The V end was cut by 6 bases, the J end by 1 base, with 12 bases between. This CDR3 spans 14 amino acids. Germline V gene lookup returns CDR1 SNHLY and CDR2 FYNNEI. The CDR3 loop reads CASRSGLINYGYTF. CDR3 nucleotides: TGTGCCAGCAGATCGGGACTTATTAACTATGGCTACACCTTC. Looking up the rest from reference TRBV2 and TRBJ1-2 gives the full variable domain: EPEVTQTPSHQVTQMGQEVILRCVPISNHLYFYWYRQILGQKVEFLVSFYNNEISEKSEIFDDQFSVERPDGSNFTLKIRSTKLEDSAMYFCASRSGLINYGYTFGSGTRLTVV.

This chain uses TRBV30 with TRBJ2-1, with D possibly being TRBD2 (6 bases). The CDR3 contains 14 residues. The V and J ends lost 5 bases and 4 bases respectively, with 15 bases between them. The germline gives CDR1 GTSNPN, CDR2 SVGIG (reference sequence). The CDR3 sequence: CAWGRAGAYNEQFF. The CDR3 nucleotides are TGTGCCTGGGGTCGAGCGGGTGCATACAATGAGCAGTTCTTC.

The chain recombines TRBV28 with TRBJ1-3; D possibly corresponds to TRBD1 (5 bases). The CDR3 totals 16 residues. The V gene lost 2 bases and the J gene lost 0 bases, with 11 bases spanning the gap. From germline, CDR1 is MDHEN and CDR2 SYDVKM. CDR3 nucleotides: TGTGCCAGCAGTTTAAGGGGCACGGCCTCTGGAAACACCATATATTTT. It is translated as CASSLRGTASGNTIYF.

This clone was seen just once. The J gene is TRBJ2-3, the V gene TRBV29-1; D is uncertain. V shed 2 bases and J shed 4 bases, with 7 bases lying between them. Looked up from germline, CDR1 is SQVTM and CDR2 is ANQGSEA. This CDR3 spans 12 amino acids. CDR3 in DNA: TGCAGCGTTGAATTGGGTGCAGATACGCAGTATTTT. Protein sequence: CSVELGADTQYF.

The chain combines TRBV4-3 with TRBJ2-7, with 7 nucleotides matching TRBD2. The CDR3 totals 16 residues. CDR1 LGHNA and CDR2 YSLEER come from the germline V gene. After removal of 4 bases from V and 2 bases from J, the junction contained 11 bases not matched to a gene. The CDR3 loop is CASSPSGLVYTYEQYF. CDR3 coding DNA: TGCGCCAGCAGCCCCTCCGGACTAGTCTACACCTACGAGCAGTACTTC.

The DNA of the CDR3 is TGCGCCAGCAGCGTAAGACAGGGCTGGAACACTGAAGCTTTCTTT. Protein sequence: CASSVRQGWNTEAFF. The chain carries TRBV5-1 and TRBJ1-1, with 7 bases fitting TRBD1. V lost 4 bases and J lost 1; bases outside the gene matches: 7. The CDR3 totals 15 residues. From germline, CDR1 is SGHRS and CDR2 YFSETQ. The full variable domain, completed using reference TRBV5-1 and TRBJ1-1, is KAGVTQTPRYLIKTRGQQVTLSCSPISGHRSVSWYQQTPGQGLQFLFEYFSETQRNKGNFPGRFSGRQFSNSRSEMNVSTLELGDSALYLCASSVRQGWNTEAFFGQGTRLTVV.

The chain carries TRBV9 and TRBJ2-5, with 8 bases aligning to TRBD1. The V and J ends lost 0 bases and 4 bases, in that order; junction bases with no gene match: 8. This CDR3 comprises 16 residues. Germline CDR1 SGDLS, CDR2 YYNGEE. The CDR3 nucleotides read TGTGCCAGCAGCGTAGGAGGGAGGCAGGGGGCAGAGACCCAGTACTTC. It is translated as CASSVGGRQGAETQYF.

In DNA, the CDR3 is TGTGCCAGCTCACGGTCAGGGGAATACAACTCTGGAAACACCATATATTTT. This encodes CASSRSGEYNSGNTIYF. This chain links TRBV18 with TRBJ1-3, with a possible D match to TRBD1 (6 bases). Trimming removed 4 bases from V and 0 bases from J, with 16 bases in between. Germline V gives CDR1 KGHSH, CDR2 LQKENI. This CDR3 is 17 amino acids long.

CDR3 nucleotide sequence: TGTGCCAGCAGCTTGGACGGAGTTTCCCCTGGTAGTCAGCCCCAGCATTTT. Translated: CASSLDGVSPGSQPQHF. V gene TRBV7-9 combines with J gene TRBJ1-5; no definite D call. Germline V gives CDR1 SEHNR, CDR2 FQNEAQ (reference sequence). CDR3 length equals 17 residues. The V end was cut by 3 bases, the J end by 6 bases, with 21 bases between.

The chain recombines TRBV7-2 with TRBJ1-1; 7 bases agree with TRBD1. The CDR3 extends over 15 amino acids. J gave up 1 base and V 2 bases, and 4 bases lay outside the gene matches. Germline CDR1 reads SGHTA; CDR2 reads FQGNSA. Written as DNA, the CDR3 is TGTGCCAGCAGCTTATTCCCAGGGGGGAACACTGAAGCTTTCTTT. Amino acid sequence: CASSLFPGGNTEAFF.

The chain joins TRBV5-5 to TRBJ2-3; no clear D gene. Between the trimmed V and J ends, which lost 0 bases and 6 bases, there was a span of 14 bases. The CDR3 loop spans 15 amino acids. Germline CDR1 and CDR2: SGHKS and YYEKEE (reference sequence). The DNA of the CDR3 is TGTGCCAGCAGCTTGGCAGGCCTCATTGGGGATACGCAGTATTTT. It specifies CASSLAGLIGDTQYF.